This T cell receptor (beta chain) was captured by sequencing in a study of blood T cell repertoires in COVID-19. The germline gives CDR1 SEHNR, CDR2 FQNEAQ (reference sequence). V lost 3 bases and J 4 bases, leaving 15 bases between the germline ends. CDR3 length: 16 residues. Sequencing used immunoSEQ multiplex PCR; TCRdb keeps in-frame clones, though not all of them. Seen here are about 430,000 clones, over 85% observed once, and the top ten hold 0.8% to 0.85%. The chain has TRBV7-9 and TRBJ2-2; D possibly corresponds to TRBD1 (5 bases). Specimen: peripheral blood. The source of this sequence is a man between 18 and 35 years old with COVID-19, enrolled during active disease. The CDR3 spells CASSFSAGSTTGELFF. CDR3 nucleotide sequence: TGTGCCAGCAGCTTCTCTGCAGGGTCCACCACCGGGGAGCTGTTTTTT.